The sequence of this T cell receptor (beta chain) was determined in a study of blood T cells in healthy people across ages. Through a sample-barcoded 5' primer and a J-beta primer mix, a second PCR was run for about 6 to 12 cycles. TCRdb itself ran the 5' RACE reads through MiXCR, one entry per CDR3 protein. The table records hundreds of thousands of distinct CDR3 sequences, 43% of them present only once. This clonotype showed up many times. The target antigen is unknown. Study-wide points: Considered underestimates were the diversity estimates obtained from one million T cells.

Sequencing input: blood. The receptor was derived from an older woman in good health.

DNA for the CDR3: TGTGCCAGCAGTTTTGAAGGACAGGGTGTTATTCAGTACTTC. Its protein is CASSFEGQGVIQYF. The chain has TRBV12-3 or TRBV12-4 and TRBJ2-4; 8 bases line up with TRBD1. The V gene end was trimmed by 3 bases and the J gene end by 10 bases; junction bases not matched to a gene: 8. The CDR3 is made up of 14 amino acids.